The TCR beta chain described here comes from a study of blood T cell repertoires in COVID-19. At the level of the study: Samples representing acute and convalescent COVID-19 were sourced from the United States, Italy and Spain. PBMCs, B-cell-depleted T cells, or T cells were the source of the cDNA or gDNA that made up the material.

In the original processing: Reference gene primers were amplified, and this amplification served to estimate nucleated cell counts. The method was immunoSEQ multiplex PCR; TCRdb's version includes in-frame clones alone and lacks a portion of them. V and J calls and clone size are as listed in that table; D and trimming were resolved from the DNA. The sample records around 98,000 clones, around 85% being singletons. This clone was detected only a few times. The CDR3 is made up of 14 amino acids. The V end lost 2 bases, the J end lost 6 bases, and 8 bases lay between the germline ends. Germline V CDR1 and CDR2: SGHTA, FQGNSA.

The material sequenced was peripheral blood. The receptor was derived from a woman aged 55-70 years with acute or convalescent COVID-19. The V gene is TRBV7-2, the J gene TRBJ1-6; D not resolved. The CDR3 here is CASSLRSINSPLHF. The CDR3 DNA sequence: TGTGCCAGCAGCTTACGGTCGATTAATTCACCCCTCCACTTT.